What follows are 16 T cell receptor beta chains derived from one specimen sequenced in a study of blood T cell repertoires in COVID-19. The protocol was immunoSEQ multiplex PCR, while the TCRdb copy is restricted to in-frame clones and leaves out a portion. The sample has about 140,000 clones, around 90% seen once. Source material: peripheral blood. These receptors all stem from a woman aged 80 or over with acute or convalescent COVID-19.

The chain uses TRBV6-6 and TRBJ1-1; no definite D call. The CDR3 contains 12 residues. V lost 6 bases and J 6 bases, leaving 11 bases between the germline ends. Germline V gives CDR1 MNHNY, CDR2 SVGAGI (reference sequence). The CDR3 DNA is TGTGCCAGCAGCTTTGGGAGGGCTGAAGCTTTCTTT. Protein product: CASSFGRAEAFF.

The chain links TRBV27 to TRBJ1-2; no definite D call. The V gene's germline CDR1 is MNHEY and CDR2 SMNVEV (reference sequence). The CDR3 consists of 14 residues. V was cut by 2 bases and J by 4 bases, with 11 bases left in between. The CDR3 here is CASSLSGRFYGYTF. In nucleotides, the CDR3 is TGTGCCAGCAGTTTAAGCGGCAGATTCTATGGCTACACCTTC.

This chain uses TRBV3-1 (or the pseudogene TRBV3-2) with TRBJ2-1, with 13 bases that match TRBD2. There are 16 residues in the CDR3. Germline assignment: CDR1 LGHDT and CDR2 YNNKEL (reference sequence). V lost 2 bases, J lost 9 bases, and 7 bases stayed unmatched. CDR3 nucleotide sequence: TGTGCCAGCAGCCAAAAAACTAGCGGGGGGGCCTTTGAGCAGTTCTTC. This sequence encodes CASSQKTSGGAFEQFF.

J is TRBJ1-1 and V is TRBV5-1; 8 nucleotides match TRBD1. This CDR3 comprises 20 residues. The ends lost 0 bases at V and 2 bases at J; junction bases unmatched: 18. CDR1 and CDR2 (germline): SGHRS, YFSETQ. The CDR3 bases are TGCGCCAGCAGCTTGGGGCGGCAGGGGGCTGGTTTGCCTGGAAACACTGAAGCTTTCTTT. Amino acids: CASSLGRQGAGLPGNTEAFF.

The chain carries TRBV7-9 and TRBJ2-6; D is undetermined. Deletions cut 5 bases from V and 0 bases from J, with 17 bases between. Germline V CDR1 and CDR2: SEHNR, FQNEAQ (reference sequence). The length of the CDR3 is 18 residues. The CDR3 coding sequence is TGTGCCAGCAGCCAAGCCGGGTCTACCCCCTCTGGGGCCAACGTCCTGACTTTC. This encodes CASSQAGSTPSGANVLTF.

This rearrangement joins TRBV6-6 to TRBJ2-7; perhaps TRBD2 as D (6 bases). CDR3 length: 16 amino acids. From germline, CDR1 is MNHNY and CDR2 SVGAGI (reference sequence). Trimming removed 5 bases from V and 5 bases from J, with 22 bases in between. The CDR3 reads CASSPSRGGSVDEQYF. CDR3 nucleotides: TGTGCCAGCAGTCCCTCGCGGGGCGGGTCCGTGGACGAGCAGTACTTC.

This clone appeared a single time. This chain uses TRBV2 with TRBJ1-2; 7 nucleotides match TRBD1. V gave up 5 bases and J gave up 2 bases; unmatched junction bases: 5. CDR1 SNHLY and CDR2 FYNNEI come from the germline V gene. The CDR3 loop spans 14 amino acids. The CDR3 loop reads CASSPTGINYGYTF. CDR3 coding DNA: TGTGCCAGCAGTCCGACAGGGATCAACTATGGCTACACCTTC.

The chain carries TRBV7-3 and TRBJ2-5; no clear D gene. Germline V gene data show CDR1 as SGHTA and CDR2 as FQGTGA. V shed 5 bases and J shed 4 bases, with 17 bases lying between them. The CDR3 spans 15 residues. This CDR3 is CASSELGLEGETQYF. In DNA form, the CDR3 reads TGTGCCAGCAGCGAACTGGGCTTAGAAGGAGAGACCCAGTACTTC.

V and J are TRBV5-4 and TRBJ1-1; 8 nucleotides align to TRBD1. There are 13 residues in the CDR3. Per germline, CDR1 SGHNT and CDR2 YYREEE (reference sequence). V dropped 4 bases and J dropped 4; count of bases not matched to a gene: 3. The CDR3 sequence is CASSVDRATEAFF. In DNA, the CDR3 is TGTGCCAGCAGCGTGGACAGGGCCACTGAAGCTTTCTTT.

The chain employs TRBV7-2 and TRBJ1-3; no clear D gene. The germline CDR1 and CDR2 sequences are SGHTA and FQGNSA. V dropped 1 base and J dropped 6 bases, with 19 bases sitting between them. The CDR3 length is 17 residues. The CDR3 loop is CASSLDPVREGVNTIYF. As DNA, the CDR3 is TGTGCCAGCAGCTTAGATCCGGTCAGAGAAGGAGTAAACACCATATATTTT. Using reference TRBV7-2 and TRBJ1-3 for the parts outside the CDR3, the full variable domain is GAGVSQSPSNKVTEKGKDVELRCDPISGHTALYWYRQSLGQGLEFLIYFQGNSAPDKSGLPSDRFSAERTGGSVSTLTIQRTQQEDSAVYLCASSLDPVREGVNTIYFGEGSWLTVV.

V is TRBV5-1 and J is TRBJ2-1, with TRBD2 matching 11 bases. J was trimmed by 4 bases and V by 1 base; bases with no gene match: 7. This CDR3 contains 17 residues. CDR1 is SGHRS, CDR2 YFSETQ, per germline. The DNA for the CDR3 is TGCGCCAGCAGCTTGTCCCGACTAGCGGGGTTATACAATGAGCAGTTCTTC. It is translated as CASSLSRLAGLYNEQFF.

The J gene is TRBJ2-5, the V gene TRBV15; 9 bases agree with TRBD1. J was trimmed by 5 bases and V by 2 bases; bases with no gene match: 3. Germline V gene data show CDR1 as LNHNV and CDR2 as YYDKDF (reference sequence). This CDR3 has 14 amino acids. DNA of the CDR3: TGTGCCACCAGCAGAATTGGACAGGGGGAGACCCAGTACTTC. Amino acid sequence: CATSRIGQGETQYF.

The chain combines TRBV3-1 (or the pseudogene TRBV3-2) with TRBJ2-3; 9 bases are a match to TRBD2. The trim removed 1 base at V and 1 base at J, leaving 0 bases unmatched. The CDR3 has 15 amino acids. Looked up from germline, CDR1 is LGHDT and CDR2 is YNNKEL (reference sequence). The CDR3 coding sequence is TGTGCCAGCAGCCAAGTAGCGGGGGGCACAGATACGCAGTATTTT. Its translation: CASSQVAGGTDTQYF.

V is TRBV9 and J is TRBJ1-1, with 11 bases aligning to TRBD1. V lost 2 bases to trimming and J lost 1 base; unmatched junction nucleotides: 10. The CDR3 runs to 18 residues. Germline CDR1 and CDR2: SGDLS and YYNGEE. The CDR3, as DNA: TGTGCCAGCAGCGTCCTGATTGGGACAGGGGGTTCGAACACTGAAGCTTTCTTT. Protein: CASSVLIGTGGSNTEAFF. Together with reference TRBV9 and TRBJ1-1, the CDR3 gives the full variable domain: DSGVTQTPKHLITATGQRVTLRCSPRSGDLSVYWYQQSLDQGLQFLIQYYNGEERAKGNILERFSAQQFPDLHSELNLSSLELGDSALYFCASSVLIGTGGSNTEAFFGQGTRLTVV.

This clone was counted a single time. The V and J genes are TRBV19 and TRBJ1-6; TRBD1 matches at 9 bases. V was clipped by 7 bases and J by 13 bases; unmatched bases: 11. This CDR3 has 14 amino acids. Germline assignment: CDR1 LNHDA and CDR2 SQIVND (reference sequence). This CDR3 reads CASNIPGQGSPLHF. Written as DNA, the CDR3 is TGTGCCAGTAACATCCCGGGACAGGGTTCCCCCCTCCACTTT.

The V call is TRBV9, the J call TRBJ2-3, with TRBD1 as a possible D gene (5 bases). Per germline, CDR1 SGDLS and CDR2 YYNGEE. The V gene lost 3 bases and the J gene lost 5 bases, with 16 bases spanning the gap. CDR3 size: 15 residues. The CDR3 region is CASSGGRVTLDTQYF. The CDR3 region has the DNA TGTGCCAGCAGCGGGGGCAGGGTAACCCTAGATACGCAGTATTTT.